A single sample is the source of the 14 T cell receptor beta chains below, sequenced in a study of blood T cell repertoires in COVID-19. Repertoires were generated with immunoSEQ multiplex PCR, while TCRdb's copy carries only in-frame clones and drops some. The table records some 460,000 clones, about 85% of them present only once. Sequencing input: PBMCs or T cells enriched from blood (not recorded which). These TCRs come from a woman aged 18 to 35 with acute COVID-19.

The rearrangement links TRBV27 to TRBJ2-3; perhaps TRBD2 as D (6 bases). In germline, CDR1 is MNHEY, CDR2 SMNVEV (reference sequence). Deletions cut 5 bases from V and 6 bases from J, with 33 bases between. This CDR3 region has 20 residues. DNA for the CDR3: TGTGCCAGCAGTCCGCGCGGATGGGCCGGGATTAAATCCGGGAGCGATACGCAGTATTTT. It translates to CASSPRGWAGIKSGSDTQYF.

The chain employs TRBV27 and TRBJ2-1; a possible D gene is TRBD2 (5 bases). This CDR3 has 13 residues. V was cut by 6 bases and J by 0 bases, with 6 bases left in between. Germline V gene data show CDR1 as MNHEY and CDR2 as SMNVEV (reference sequence). The CDR3 nucleotides are TGTGCCAGCAGGAGCGGCTCCTACAATGAGCAGTTCTTC. Translating gives CASRSGSYNEQFF.

The CDR3 region is CASSQVLVPLMNTEAFF. DNA of the CDR3: TGTGCCAGCAGCCAAGTTCTCGTTCCACTAATGAACACTGAAGCTTTCTTT. This chain joins TRBV3-1 (or the pseudogene TRBV3-2) and TRBJ1-1; D gene uncertain. With 1 base removed from V and 0 bases from J, the gap between germline ends came to 15 bases. The CDR3 spans 17 residues. Germline CDR1 reads LGHDT; CDR2 reads YNNKEL (reference sequence).

The V call is TRBV9, the J call TRBJ1-1; the D gene is possibly TRBD1 (5 bases). The CDR3 has 14 amino acids. CDR1 SGDLS and CDR2 YYNGEE come from the germline V gene. V was cut by 1 base and J by 3 bases, with 10 bases left in between. The chain's CDR3 is CASSVIGVDTEAFF. In nucleotides, the CDR3 is TGTGCCAGCAGCGTAATAGGGGTCGACACTGAAGCTTTCTTT.

The rearrangement links TRBV7-2 to TRBJ2-4; TRBD1 matches 7 bases. CDR3 length: 17 residues. Germline CDR1 and CDR2: SGHTA and FQGNSA. The V segment lost 6 bases and the J segment 3 bases; nucleotides outside the gene matches: 14. The CDR3 nucleotides are TGTGCCAGCAGTCTGATTGGGCAGGGGGTTGACAAAAACATTCAGTACTTC. Translating gives CASSLIGQGVDKNIQYF.

The CDR3 nucleotides read TGTGCTGGTTACGGGACAGGGGATGTGAAGGGCTATGGCTACACCTTC. Protein: CAGYGTGDVKGYGYTF. The rearrangement joins TRBV30 to TRBJ1-2; 10 positions agree with TRBD1. This CDR3 is 16 amino acids long. Germline values: CDR1 GTSNPN, CDR2 SVGIG (reference sequence).

The chain carries TRBV10-3 and TRBJ1-2; 9 nucleotides line up with TRBD1. With 11 bases clipped from V and 8 bases from J, the junction kept 9 bases outside the gene matches. Germline CDR1 reads ENHRY; CDR2 reads SYGVKD. The CDR3 spans 12 residues. The CDR3 loop reads CASGTGTYGYTF. The CDR3 DNA is TGTGCCTCCGGGACAGGGACTTACGGCTACACCTTC.

The rearrangement links TRBV25-1 to TRBJ2-3, with a tentative D call TRBD2 (6 bases). This CDR3 has 14 amino acids. V was trimmed by 6 bases and J by 1 base, leaving 11 bases between them. Germline V gene lookup returns CDR1 MGHDK and CDR2 SYGVNS. For the CDR3, the DNA is TGTGCCAGCAGCGTAGCGGAGGGCACAGATACGCAGTATTTT. Amino acids: CASSVAEGTDTQYF.

V gene TRBV11-2 combines with J gene TRBJ2-3, with D perhaps TRBD1 (5 bases). The V gene's germline CDR1 is SGHAT and CDR2 FQNNGV. Trimming took off 1 base at V and 4 bases at J, with 12 bases between the two ends. This CDR3 contains 15 residues. The CDR3 is CASSLGGRNADTQYF. DNA of the CDR3: TGTGCCAGCAGCTTAGGGGGCCGGAACGCAGATACGCAGTATTTT. The full variable domain, its missing parts supplied by reference TRBV11-2 and TRBJ2-3, is EAGVAQSPRYKIIEKRQSVAFWCNPISGHATLYWYQQILGQGPKLLIQFQNNGVVDDSQLPKDRFSAERLKGVDSTLKIQPAKLEDSAVYLCASSLGGRNADTQYFGPGTRLTVL.

In this sample, this clone turned up once. The rearrangement uses TRBV9 and TRBJ2-3; D may be TRBD1 (6 bases). Germline V lookup: CDR1 SGDLS, CDR2 YYNGEE. This CDR3 has 16 amino acids. The V gene lost 4 bases and the J gene lost 3 bases, with 18 bases spanning the gap. CDR3 amino acids: CASSPPQGLITDTQYF. The CDR3 DNA sequence: TGTGCCAGCAGCCCCCCTCAGGGGCTAATTACAGATACGCAGTATTTT.

The chain joins TRBV5-4 to TRBJ2-2, with D perhaps TRBD1 (6 bases). With 0 bases removed from V and 6 bases from J, the gap between germline ends came to 12 bases. The V gene's germline CDR1 is SGHNT and CDR2 YYREEE (reference sequence). The CDR3 has 15 amino acids. Here the CDR3 reads CASSLEVGGSGELFF. The CDR3 coding sequence is TGTGCCAGCAGCTTGGAAGTTGGGGGCTCCGGGGAGCTGTTTTTT.

V and J are TRBV5-3 and TRBJ2-7, with D maybe TRBD2 (5 bases). TRBV5-3 is sorted into the ORF group, with uncertain function. The CDR3 is 12 residues long. The V and J ends lost 1 base and 3 bases respectively, with 5 bases between them. The CDR3 DNA is TGTGCCAGAAGCTTGACTAGCTACGAGCAGTACTTC. Its translation is CARSLTSYEQYF.

The table lists this clone with a few counts. The chain joins TRBV4-2 to TRBJ2-2; the D is unclear. The CDR3 is made up of 15 amino acids. Deletions cut 0 bases from V and 1 base from J, with 6 bases between. From germline, CDR1 is LGHNA and CDR2 YNFKEQ. CDR3 in DNA: TGTGCCAGCAGCCAAGATCCCAGGAACACCGGGGAGCTGTTTTTT. Residues: CASSQDPRNTGELFF.

This chain connects TRBV29-1 to TRBJ2-3; 10 bases are a match to TRBD2. The CDR3 consists of 16 residues. The ends lost 6 bases at V and 2 bases at J; junction bases unmatched: 11. Germline V gene sequence: CDR1 SQVTM, CDR2 ANQGSEA. For the CDR3, the DNA is TGCAGCGTCGCCAGGACTAGCGGCCCCCCCACAGATACGCAGTATTTT. This codes for CSVARTSGPPTDTQYF.